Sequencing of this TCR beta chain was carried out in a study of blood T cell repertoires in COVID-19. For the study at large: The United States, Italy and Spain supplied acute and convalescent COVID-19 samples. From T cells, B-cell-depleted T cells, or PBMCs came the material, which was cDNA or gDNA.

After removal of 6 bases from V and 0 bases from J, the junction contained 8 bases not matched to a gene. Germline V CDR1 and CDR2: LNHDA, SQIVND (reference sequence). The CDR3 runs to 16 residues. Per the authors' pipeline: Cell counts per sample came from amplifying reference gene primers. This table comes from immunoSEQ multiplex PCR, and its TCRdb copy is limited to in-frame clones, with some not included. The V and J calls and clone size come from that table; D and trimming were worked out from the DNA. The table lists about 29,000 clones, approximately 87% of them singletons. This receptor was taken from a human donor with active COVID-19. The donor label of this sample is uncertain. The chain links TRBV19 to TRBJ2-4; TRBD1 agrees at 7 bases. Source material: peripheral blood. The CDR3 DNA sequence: TGTGCCAGTAGCGCTCACCAGGGGGAAGCCAAAAACATTCAGTACTTC. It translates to CASSAHQGEAKNIQYF.